The present T cell receptor beta chain was sequenced within a study of OX40 agonist ivuxolimab in advanced cancers. Study summary: The mean age was roughly 60 years, ranging from roughly 23 to 79, with around four fifths of participants male. Findings of the study overall: What antigens the expanded peripheral T cells recognized was never established. Clonal expansion was seen in CD4+ and CD8+ blood T cells by week 6 at 0.1 to 3.0 mg/kg.

TCRdb's copy holds only in-frame clones and misses some; the assay was immunoSEQ multiplex PCR. The repertoire holds fewer than 80,000 clones, 80% to 90% seen once, with roughly 1.2% in the top ten. A note on this clone: What it binds is unknown.

The ends were cut back, 2 bases at V and 3 bases at J, with 8 bases in the middle. The V gene's germline CDR1 is SGHTA and CDR2 FQGNSA. The CDR3 covers 14 residues. The origin of this receptor is an adult with an advanced solid tumor such as melanoma, head and neck, liver or kidney cancer. The V gene is TRBV7-2, the J gene TRBJ2-1; TRBD2 might be the D (5 bases). Sequenced here: CD4+ or CD8+ T cells sorted from blood, sampled in a trial of the OX40 agonist ivuxolimab. Written as DNA, the CDR3 is TGTGCCAGCAGCTTACTAGCAAACTACAATGAGCAGTTCTTC. It is translated as CASSLLANYNEQFF.